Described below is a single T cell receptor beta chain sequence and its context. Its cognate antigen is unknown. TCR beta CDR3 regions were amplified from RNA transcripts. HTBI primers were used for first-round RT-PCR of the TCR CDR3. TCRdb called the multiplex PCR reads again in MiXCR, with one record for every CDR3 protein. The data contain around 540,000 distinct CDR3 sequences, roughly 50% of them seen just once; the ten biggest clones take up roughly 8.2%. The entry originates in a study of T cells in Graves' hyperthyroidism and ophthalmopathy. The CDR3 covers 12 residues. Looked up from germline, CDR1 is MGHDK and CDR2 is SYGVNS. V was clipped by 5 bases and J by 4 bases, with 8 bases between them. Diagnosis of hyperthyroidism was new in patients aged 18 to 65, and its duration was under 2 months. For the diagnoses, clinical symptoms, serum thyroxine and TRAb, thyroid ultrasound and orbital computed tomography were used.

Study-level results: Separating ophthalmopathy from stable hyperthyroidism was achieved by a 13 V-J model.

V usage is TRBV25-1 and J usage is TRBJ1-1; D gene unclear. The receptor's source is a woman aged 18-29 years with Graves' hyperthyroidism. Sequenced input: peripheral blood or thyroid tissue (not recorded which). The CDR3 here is CASSSWSTEAFF. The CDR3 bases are TGTGCCAGCAGTTCCTGGAGCACTGAAGCTTTCTTT.